This T cell receptor beta chain was recorded in a study of T cell repertoires in cytomegalovirus infection. One entry per CDR3 protein, called by TCRdb with MiXCR from the reads. Of around 530,000 distinct CDR3 sequences in the sample, around 27% were seen once. Germline-derived CDR1 and CDR2 are SEHNR and FQNEAQ (reference sequence). V was pared by 5 bases and J by 9 bases, with 11 bases between. This CDR3 comprises 12 residues. As regards this clonotype: The antigen is unknown.

The study's findings and limits: The response measured ex vivo was dominated by TCR beta clonotypes (HLA-C-restricted and CMV-specific). Summed frequency of public TCR beta families distinguished CMV carriers with the relevant HLA.

The clonotype originates from a human donor in good health (CMV status not recorded). Some clones in this sample may be carry-over from other donors' samples. V is TRBV7-9 and J is TRBJ2-1, with D perhaps matching TRBD1 or TRBD2 (5 bases each). Sequencing used PBMCs. CDR3 protein: CASSADGGEQFF. CDR3 DNA: TGTGCCAGCAGCGCCGATGGGGGTGAGCAGTTCTTC.